A selection of T cell receptor beta chains follows, all from one sample in a study of a mutant IDH1 vaccine in newly diagnosed glioma. The assay was immunoSEQ multiplex PCR, and TCRdb's table has in-frame clones only and misses some. Here the sample spans tens of thousands of clones, approximately 65% being singletons. What these receptors recognize is not known. The material sequenced was peripheral blood mononuclear cells (PBMCs), taken from a glioma patient whose treatment included an IDH1 peptide vaccine. Receptor source: a man aged 35 to 55 with glioma. Some clones in this sample may be carry-over from other donors' samples. CDR3s include the opening cysteine and the closing phenylalanine or tryptophan. Each record gives: clone size, J gene, V gene, D gene, CDR3 DNA, CDR3 protein. A D gene is named only where the DNA matches it firmly. Clone size is stated in some rows and not others, as once, few, many or a class when expanded.

abundance: .
j_gene: TRBJ2-7
v_gene: TRBV6-1
d_gene: .
CDR3nt: TGTGCCACGCGACCCCAGGGTCCCTACGAGCAGTACTTC
CDR3aa: CATRPQGPYEQYF

abundance: .
j_gene: TRBJ1-4
v_gene: TRBV7-9
d_gene: .
CDR3nt: TGTGCCAGCACCAACGGGGGGATTAATGAAAAACTGTTTTTT
CDR3aa: CASTNGGINEKLFF

abundance: few
j_gene: TRBJ2-2
v_gene: TRBV6-6
d_gene: .
CDR3nt: TGTGCCAGCAGGGGAATCGGCACCGGGGAGCTGTTTTTT
CDR3aa: CASRGIGTGELFF

abundance: .
j_gene: TRBJ2-7
v_gene: TRBV19
d_gene: .
CDR3nt: TGTGCCAGTAGTTCCCTCGAGGCGGGGGCCGCCTACGAGCAGTACTTC
CDR3aa: CASSSLEAGAAYEQYF

abundance: .
j_gene: TRBJ2-3
v_gene: TRBV6-1
d_gene: .
CDR3nt: TGTGCCAGCAGTGAAGCGGGGGGCGGCTCCACAGATACGCAGTATTTT
CDR3aa: CASSEAGGGSTDTQYF

abundance: .
j_gene: TRBJ2-5
v_gene: TRBV19
d_gene: TRBD1
CDR3nt: TGTGCCAGTAGTATAGGGACAGGGTTCGGAGAGACCCAGTACTTC
CDR3aa: CASSIGTGFGETQYF

abundance: few
j_gene: TRBJ1-4
v_gene: TRBV5-1
d_gene: TRBD1
CDR3nt: TGCGCCAGCAGCGAGAACAGGGGAGTTAATGAAAAACTGTTTTTT
CDR3aa: CASSENRGVNEKLFF

abundance: .
j_gene: TRBJ1-4
v_gene: TRBV29-1
d_gene: .
CDR3nt: TGCAGCGTTGCCGCAACTAATGAAAAACTGTTTTTT
CDR3aa: CSVAATNEKLFF

abundance: .
j_gene: TRBJ1-5
v_gene: TRBV9
d_gene: .
CDR3nt: TGTGCCAGCAGCGCCGGGACACAGAATCAGCCCCAGCATTTT
CDR3aa: CASSAGTQNQPQHF

abundance: few
j_gene: TRBJ1-4
v_gene: TRBV5-1
d_gene: TRBD1
CDR3nt: TGCGCCAGCAGCTTAATGACAGGGGCAACTAATGAAAAACTGTTTTTT
CDR3aa: CASSLMTGATNEKLFF

abundance: .
j_gene: TRBJ2-7
v_gene: TRBV7-8
d_gene: TRBD1
CDR3nt: TGTGCCAGCAGCGAGAACAGGGGGTCGGGGGAGCAGTACTTC
CDR3aa: CASSENRGSGEQYF

abundance: .
j_gene: TRBJ1-1
v_gene: TRBV2
d_gene: TRBD1
CDR3nt: TGTGCCAGCAGTGACCGGACAGGTGGGACTGAAGCTTTCTTT
CDR3aa: CASSDRTGGTEAFF

abundance: .
j_gene: TRBJ1-1
v_gene: TRBV5-1
d_gene: TRBD1
CDR3nt: TGCGCCAGCAGCTTGGGGACAGGGATAAGAACTGAAGCTTTCTTT
CDR3aa: CASSLGTGIRTEAFF

abundance: once
j_gene: TRBJ1-6
v_gene: TRBV6-5
d_gene: TRBD1
CDR3nt: TGTGCCAGCAGTTACTCAGGGACAGTGCTTAATTCACCCCTCCACTTT
CDR3aa: CASSYSGTVLNSPLHF

abundance: once
j_gene: TRBJ1-2
v_gene: TRBV2
d_gene: .
CDR3nt: TGTGCCAGCAGTGAGTTGGACAGCGGATTTTATGGCTACACCTTC
CDR3aa: CASSELDSGFYGYTF

abundance: few
j_gene: TRBJ1-2
v_gene: TRBV30
d_gene: .
CDR3nt: TGTGCCTGGAGCCCGTCGGGTTATGGCTACACCTTC
CDR3aa: CAWSPSGYGYTF

abundance: .
j_gene: TRBJ2-3
v_gene: TRBV10-3
d_gene: TRBD1
CDR3nt: TGTGCCATCAGTTCCGGACAGGGCGGAACAGATACGCAGTATTTT
CDR3aa: CAISSGQGGTDTQYF

abundance: .
j_gene: TRBJ2-5
v_gene: TRBV7-9
d_gene: .
CDR3nt: TGTGCCAGCAGCTTAAATCATATCGGAGAGACCCAGTACTTC
CDR3aa: CASSLNHIGETQYF

abundance: .
j_gene: TRBJ2-5
v_gene: TRBV5-4
d_gene: TRBD2
CDR3nt: TGTGCCAGCAGCTTGTTAGCGGGGCAAGAGACCCAGTACTTC
CDR3aa: CASSLLAGQETQYF

abundance: few
j_gene: TRBJ1-1
v_gene: TRBV2
d_gene: .
CDR3nt: TGTGCCAGCAGTGGAAAAGGGATGAACACTGAAGCTTTCTTT
CDR3aa: CASSGKGMNTEAFF

abundance: .
j_gene: TRBJ1-2
v_gene: TRBV9
d_gene: TRBD1
CDR3nt: TGTGCCAGCAGCGTAGGGGGGGGACAGGGTGACCTTAACTATGGCTACACCTTC
CDR3aa: CASSVGGGQGDLNYGYTF

abundance: .
j_gene: TRBJ1-6
v_gene: TRBV6-1
d_gene: .
CDR3nt: TGTGCCATCGACAGGCTCAGTGTTAATTCACCCCTCCACTTT
CDR3aa: CAIDRLSVNSPLHF